The sequence of this T cell receptor (beta chain) was determined in a study of cytomegalovirus exposure and HLA in healthy donors. Study context: Falling in the Caucasian-associated ancestry cluster were approximately 86% of some 400 genotyped donors.

The CDR3 contains 15 residues. Looked up from germline, CDR1 is SGHDN and CDR2 is FVKESK. The V segment lost 1 base and the J segment 6 bases; nucleotides outside the gene matches: 3. Overall study findings and caveats: A later analysis linked a missense DCLRE1C variant to TCR beta V- and J-gene trimming. In an earlier analysis, about 87% or about 30%: the productive usage of most TCR beta V segments. A few V segments could not be told apart, such as TRBV6-2 and TRBV6-3, and were left out.

In regard to this clone: As yet, its antigen is unknown.

PCR was performed using 60 Vbeta and 13 Jbeta primers. The protocol was immunoSEQ multiplex PCR, while the TCRdb copy is restricted to in-frame clones and leaves out a portion. The sample lists around 190,000 clones; roughly four fifths were seen once. The receptor was derived from a man younger than 30 in good health and CMV-seronegative. V is TRBV14 and J is TRBJ2-7, with 13 bases that match TRBD2. The sequenced sample was PBMCs. The CDR3 DNA reads TGTGCCAGCAGCCAAGCACTAGCGGGGGGGGTCGAGCAGTACTTC. Amino acid sequence: CASSQALAGGVEQYF.